A single sample gave rise to the 14 T cell receptor beta chains below, sequenced in a study of blood T cell repertoires in COVID-19. Assay used: immunoSEQ multiplex PCR; TCRdb lists only in-frame clones, some missing. The data show 100,000 to 150,000 clones, with around 89% seen just once and less than 20% held by the top ten. Sequencing input: peripheral blood. These receptors all stem from a man over 45 with active or convalescent COVID-19.

About this clone: Distinct nucleotide sequences in the sample also encode this CDR3. The chain is built from TRBV3-1 (or the pseudogene TRBV3-2) and TRBJ1-1; maybe TRBD1 (6 bases). V lost 3 bases and J 0 bases, leaving 8 bases between the germline ends. CDR1 and CDR2 (germline): LGHDT, YNNKEL (reference sequence). CDR3 length: 14 amino acids. The CDR3 DNA reads as TGTGCCAGCAGCCAGGGACATTTGAACACTGAAGCTTTCTTT. This encodes CASSQGHLNTEAFF.

CDR3 region: CASSRPGQLYEQYF. The CDR3 coding sequence is TGTGCCAGCAGTCGACCGGGACAGCTTTACGAGCAGTACTTC. The gene calls are TRBV6-5 and TRBJ2-7; 7 positions match TRBD1. The CDR3 is 14 amino acids. With 5 bases clipped from V and 4 bases from J, the junction kept 8 bases outside the gene matches. Per germline, CDR1 MNHEY and CDR2 SVGAGI.

This clone is a singleton in its sample. The chain is built from TRBV2 and TRBJ2-3; TRBD1 is a possible D gene (6 bases). CDR1 and CDR2 from the germline V gene are SNHLY and FYNNEI. V was cut by 1 base and J by 1 base, with 9 bases left in between. The CDR3 extends over 15 amino acids. The CDR3: CASSEEGEGTDTQYF. In DNA form, the CDR3 reads TGTGCCAGCAGTGAAGAGGGGGAAGGCACAGATACGCAGTATTTT.

This clone was counted a single time. The J gene is TRBJ2-2, the V gene TRBV6-2 or TRBV6-3; a weak D match, TRBD2 (5 bases). The CDR3 covers 19 residues. Germline values: CDR1 MNHEY, CDR2 SVGEGT. V dropped 0 bases and J dropped 5 bases, with 22 bases sitting between them. Here the CDR3 reads CASSYSNDMGAPVTGELFF. In DNA, the CDR3 is TGTGCCAGCAGTTACTCGAATGATATGGGAGCCCCGGTTACCGGGGAGCTGTTTTTT.

CDR3 bases: TGTGCCAGCAGCTTAGAGACTAGCGGGGGCACCGGGGAGCTGTTTTTT. This encodes CASSLETSGGTGELFF. The V call is TRBV11-3, the J call TRBJ2-2, with TRBD2 identical over 12 bases. Germline CDR1 SGHNT, CDR2 YENEEA. V dropped 0 bases and J dropped 4; count of bases not matched to a gene: 0. The CDR3 length is 16 residues.

This chain connects TRBV19 to TRBJ2-3; possible D gene TRBD2, 5 bases. Germline CDR1 is LNHDA and CDR2 is SQIVND (reference sequence). V lost 0 bases and J lost 0, with 7 bases in between. This CDR3 has 15 residues. The CDR3: CASSIDRGSTDTQYF. Here the CDR3 DNA reads TGTGCCAGTAGTATAGATCGGGGTAGCACAGATACGCAGTATTTT.

This clone was observed once. V gene TRBV3-1 (or the pseudogene TRBV3-2) combines with J gene TRBJ2-7; D not certain. The CDR3 is 15 amino acids. Trimming left V 1 base short and J 1 base short, with 11 bases between. Germline V gene lookup returns CDR1 LGHDT and CDR2 YNNKEL (reference sequence). CDR3 residues: CASSQGRLASYEQYF. DNA of the CDR3: TGTGCCAGCAGCCAAGGGCGGTTGGCTTCCTACGAGCAGTACTTC.

The chain links TRBV11-2 to TRBJ2-4; TRBD1 is a possible D gene (6 bases). The CDR3 consists of 14 residues. CDR1 SGHAT and CDR2 FQNNGV come from the germline V gene. V lost 4 bases and J lost 0, with 7 bases in between. Here the CDR3 DNA reads TGTGCCAGCAGCTCAGGGGTAGCCAAAAACATTCAGTACTTC. Its translation: CASSSGVAKNIQYF.

This rearrangement joins TRBV4-1 to TRBJ2-2; 7 bases fit TRBD1. The CDR3 covers 16 residues. V shed 5 bases, J shed 5 bases, and the junction held 11 bases outside the gene matches. The germline V gene encodes CDR1 MGHRA and CDR2 YSYEKL. In DNA form, the CDR3 reads TGCGCCAGCAGCGCTCGGGACAGCCCGGATACCGGGGAGCTGTTTTTT. Its translation: CASSARDSPDTGELFF.

This chain links TRBV5-8 with TRBJ2-2, with 8 bases that match TRBD2. With V trimmed by 1 base and J by 4 bases, 6 bases remained unmatched. Germline V CDR1 and CDR2: SGHTS, YDEGEE. The CDR3 consists of 16 residues. The CDR3, as DNA: TGTGCCAGCAGCTTGTTGGGACTAGGGGGCACCGGGGAGCTGTTTTTT. Protein: CASSLLGLGGTGELFF.

The V gene is TRBV19, the J gene TRBJ2-3; D not certain. Trimming left V 4 bases short and J 4 bases short, with 6 bases between. The length of the CDR3 is 12 residues. Germline CDR1 LNHDA, CDR2 SQIVND (reference sequence). Here the CDR3 DNA reads TGTGCCAGTAGTACTTTTTCAGATACGCAGTATTTT. Translation: CASSTFSDTQYF.

This chain links TRBV5-6 with TRBJ2-3, with 9 bases that match TRBD1. Looked up from germline, CDR1 is SGHDT and CDR2 is YYEEEE. This CDR3 comprises 15 residues. J was trimmed by 3 bases and V by 3 bases; bases with no gene match: 5. As DNA, the CDR3 is TGTGCCAGCAGCTCCACAGGGGGCGCAACAGATACGCAGTATTTT. It codes for CASSSTGGATDTQYF.

The table lists this clone with a few counts. The J gene is TRBJ2-1, the V gene TRBV2; D is perhaps TRBD1 (5 bases). Looked up from germline, CDR1 is SNHLY and CDR2 is FYNNEI. This CDR3 contains 12 residues. V was trimmed by 6 bases and J by 3 bases, leaving 6 bases between them. CDR3 sequence: CASSRDYNEQFF. The CDR3 nucleotides read TGTGCCAGCAGCAGGGACTACAATGAGCAGTTCTTC.

V and J are TRBV28 and TRBJ2-7; 10 nucleotides agree with TRBD1. V trimming: 6 bases; J trimming: 2 bases; junction bases outside the gene matches: 4. The germline V gene encodes CDR1 MDHEN and CDR2 SYDVKM. This CDR3 is built from 14 residues. CDR3 sequence: CASRGGQGTYEQYF. For the CDR3, the DNA is TGTGCCAGCAGGGGGGGACAGGGGACCTACGAGCAGTACTTC.